This TCR beta chain was captured by sequencing in a study of identical twins. Trimming stripped 4 bases from V and 5 bases from J, with 17 bases between. CDR3 length: 15 residues. Unique molecular identifiers were present on cDNA, and template switching added a universal primer site. MiXCR, applied by TCRdb to the 5' RACE reads, yields one record per CDR3 protein. The sample has under 900,000 distinct CDR3 sequences; roughly 18% are singletons. Ten or more counts support this clonotype. In every case, the donor was a healthy Caucasian. This sample was also put to use in a study of T cells expressing NK-cell markers. From that paper: In a handful of donors, dominant clonotypes made up roughly 25-60.1% of CD3+CD56-NKG2C+ cells.

This TCR was sampled from a woman under 30 in good health. Sequencing input: PBMCs. The V call is TRBV12-3 or TRBV12-4, the J call TRBJ1-2; no clear D. CDR3 DNA sequence: TGTGCCAGCAGTTCTAGACCCAGTAGCTTTTATGGCTACACCTTC. Translated: CASSSRPSSFYGYTF.